Below are 10 T cell receptor beta chains sequenced from a single sample in a study of blood T cell repertoires in COVID-19 (dated by TCRdb to the early 2020s). Libraries came from the immunoSEQ multiplex PCR assay. TCRdb took this table from immuneACCESS and kept in-frame rearrangements with V and J called. Such tables lack part of the clones; where checked against another copy, unresolved V genes explain under half of the gap, and the rest is unexplained. Recorded for this sample are roughly 500,000 clones; approximately 85% of them occurred a single time. The top ten clones comprise under 4% of the sample. Material: peripheral blood. These receptors all come from a human donor in a cohort sampled during active COVID-19.

This clone was recorded a few times. The chain employs TRBV28 and TRBJ1-1; unclear D gene. V lost 0 bases and J lost 5, with 10 bases in between. This CDR3 has 14 residues. Germline V gene sequence: CDR1 MDHEN, CDR2 SYDVKM. DNA for the CDR3: TGTGCCAGCAGTTTATGGGGCGGGCGTACTGAAGCTTTCTTT. Residues: CASSLWGGRTEAFF.

V is TRBV5-4 and J is TRBJ1-4; D might be TRBD1 (6 bases). The V gene's germline CDR1 is SGHNT and CDR2 YYREEE (reference sequence). Trimming took 4 bases from V and 3 from J, leaving 16 bases between them. The CDR3 runs to 16 residues. The CDR3: CASSRTSGVSNEKLFF. Written as DNA, the CDR3 is TGTGCCAGCAGCCGAACTTCAGGGGTTTCTAATGAAAAACTGTTTTTT.

J is TRBJ2-1 and V is TRBV5-5; 9 nucleotides line up with TRBD2. V lost 2 bases and J lost 9; bases outside the gene matches: 0. The CDR3 contains 12 residues. CDR1 SGHKS and CDR2 YYEKEE come from the germline V gene (reference sequence). The CDR3 reads CASSLAGGEQFF. CDR3 coding DNA: TGTGCCAGCAGCTTAGCGGGAGGTGAGCAGTTCTTC.

This clone came up once. This chain uses TRBV19 with TRBJ1-2, with 9 bases matching TRBD1. Trimming took 6 bases from V and 12 from J; bases not matched to a gene: 11. The CDR3 is 13 residues long. The germline CDR1 and CDR2 sequences are LNHDA and SQIVND (reference sequence). CDR3 protein: CASRSDRGRGNTF. The CDR3 nucleotides are TGTGCCAGTAGGAGTGACAGGGGGAGAGGAAACACCTTC.

The chain carries TRBV10-3 and TRBJ2-1, with 11 bases lining up with TRBD2. CDR3 size: 18 residues. From germline, CDR1 is ENHRY and CDR2 SYGVKD. The ends lost 6 bases at V and 2 bases at J; junction bases unmatched: 12. CDR3 bases: TGTGCCATCAGCGGGACAGGAGGACTAGCGGGTACCTACAATGAGCAGTTCTTC. This encodes CAISGTGGLAGTYNEQFF.

The V call is TRBV11-2, the J call TRBJ1-2; 8 nucleotides agree with TRBD1. The length of the CDR3 is 17 residues. Germline V gene data show CDR1 as SGHAT and CDR2 as FQNNGV. With 3 bases clipped from V and 6 bases from J, the junction kept 15 bases outside the gene matches. CDR3 coding DNA: TGTGCCAGCAGCTTTCACGCAGGGGGCTCCTCAATGGATGGCTACACCTTC. Translated, it gives CASSFHAGGSSMDGYTF. Filled out from reference TRBV11-2 and TRBJ1-2, the complete variable domain reads EAGVAQSPRYKIIEKRQSVAFWCNPISGHATLYWYQQILGQGPKLLIQFQNNGVVDDSQLPKDRFSAERLKGVDSTLKIQPAKLEDSAVYLCASSFHAGGSSMDGYTFGSGTRLTVV.

CDR3 nucleotides: TGTGCCTGGAACAGGGGAGGTAGCAATCAGCCCCAGCATTTT. It yields the protein CAWNRGGSNQPQHF. The chain has TRBV30 and TRBJ1-5, with 7 bases matching TRBD1. The CDR3 is 14 amino acids. J was trimmed by 0 bases and V by 4 bases; bases with no gene match: 3. Germline assignment: CDR1 GTSNPN and CDR2 SVGIG (reference sequence).

The chain is built from TRBV10-3 and TRBJ2-3; 13 bases align to TRBD2. Germline lookup yields CDR1 ENHRY and CDR2 SYGVKD. With V trimmed by 6 bases and J by 0 bases, 3 bases remained unmatched. CDR3 length: 16 residues. The CDR3 loop reads CAISRLAGGSTDTQYF. DNA of the CDR3: TGTGCCATCAGCCGACTAGCGGGAGGCAGCACAGATACGCAGTATTTT.

This clone has more than one count but fewer than ten. The rearrangement uses TRBV6-5 and TRBJ1-2; 7 bases are shared with TRBD1. This CDR3 comprises 15 residues. CDR1 and CDR2 (germline): MNHEY, SVGAGI. V dropped 1 base and J dropped 8; count of bases not matched to a gene: 10. CDR3 bases: TGTGCCAGCAGTTACTTGGACACAGGGGCGCGGGGCTACACCTTC. Translation: CASSYLDTGARGYTF.

The chain carries TRBV19 and TRBJ1-5; no definite D call. CDR3 size: 14 residues. Per germline, CDR1 LNHDA and CDR2 SQIVND (reference sequence). The germline V and J ends were trimmed by 5 bases and 6 bases, with 14 bases remaining between them. The CDR3 coding sequence is TGTGCCAGTAGTCCCGAGAGGCAAGGTCAGCCCCAGCATTTT. Translation: CASSPERQGQPQHF.